Sequencing of this T cell receptor beta chain was carried out in a study of molecular identifiers for immune sequencing clone quantification. Study information: The replicates split RNA from roughly 20,000 or 100,000 naive CD8 cells five ways and sequenced four.

The ends were cut back, 1 base at V and 7 bases at J, with 6 bases in the middle. The CDR3 spans 12 residues. Germline V gene lookup returns CDR1 SGDLS and CDR2 YYNGEE. Previously published methods and listed TCR primers were used for the bulk TCR libraries. TCRdb reprocessed the PCR reads with MiXCR, giving one entry per CDR3 protein. Among approximately 500,000 distinct CDR3 sequences listed, 20% to 25% were seen once. Points from the study as a whole: Over 97% of effector molecules, yet under 1% of naive-cell molecules, were held by clones above 20 RNA copies. Clone sizes that are highly expanded could be underestimated when identical TCR molecules share a barcode.

Of note for this clonotype: Antigen specificity is unknown.

The specimen was naive CD8+ T cells from blood, with Jurkat cell RNA spiked in. Subset specified: FACS-sorted CD8+CD4-CCR7+CD45RA+ naive T cells. The TCR comes from a human donor in good health. Some libraries in this study had Jurkat cell RNA spiked in. The chain has TRBV9 and TRBJ2-1; D is ambiguous. In DNA form, the CDR3 reads TGTGCCAGCAGCGTACCTAGTAATGAGCAGTTCTTC. Its translation: CASSVPSNEQFF.